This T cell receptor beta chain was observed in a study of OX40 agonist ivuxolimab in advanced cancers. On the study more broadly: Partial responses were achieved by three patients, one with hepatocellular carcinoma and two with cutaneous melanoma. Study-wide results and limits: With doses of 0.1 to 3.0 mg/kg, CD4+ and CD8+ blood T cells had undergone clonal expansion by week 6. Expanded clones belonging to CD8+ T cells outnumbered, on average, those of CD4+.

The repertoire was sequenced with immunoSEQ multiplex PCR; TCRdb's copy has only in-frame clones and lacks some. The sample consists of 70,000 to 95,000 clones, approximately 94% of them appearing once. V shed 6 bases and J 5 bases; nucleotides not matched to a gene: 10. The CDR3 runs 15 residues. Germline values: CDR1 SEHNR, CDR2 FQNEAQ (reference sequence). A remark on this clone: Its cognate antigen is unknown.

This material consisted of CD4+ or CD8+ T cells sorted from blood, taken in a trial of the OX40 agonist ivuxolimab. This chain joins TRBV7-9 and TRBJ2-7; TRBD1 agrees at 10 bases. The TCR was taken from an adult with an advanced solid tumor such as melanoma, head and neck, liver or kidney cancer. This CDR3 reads CASSSGQGFYDEQYF. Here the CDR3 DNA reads TGTGCCAGCAGTTCGGGACAGGGGTTTTACGACGAGCAGTACTTC.